The 12 T cell receptor beta chains reported below all come from one sample, sequenced in a study of blood T cell repertoires in COVID-19 (dated by TCRdb to 2018 to 2020). Receptor libraries were prepared by the immunoSEQ multiplex PCR assay. Not all clones reach the TCRdb copy of this immuneACCESS table, which keeps in-frame sequences only. Checked studies attribute under half of the gap to unresolved V genes and leave the rest unexplained. The sample table contains 50,000 to 65,000 clones; only one count was recorded for 70% to 90% of them. The ten largest make up 3.5% to 5% of the sample. The sequencing sample was made of peripheral blood. The origin of the receptors is a human donor in a cohort sampled during active COVID-19.

This chain joins TRBV7-9 and TRBJ1-4, with 8 bases identical to TRBD1. From germline, CDR1 is SEHNR and CDR2 FQNEAQ (reference sequence). CDR3 length: 15 residues. With 5 bases clipped from V and 5 bases from J, the junction kept 7 bases outside the gene matches. The CDR3 spells CASSSPGTGNEKLFF. The CDR3 bases are TGTGCCAGCAGCAGTCCGGGGACAGGAAATGAAAAACTGTTTTTT.

In its sample, this clone was seen a few times. CDR3 region: CASSQDGITSGRSTTQYF. The CDR3 region has the DNA TGCGCCAGCAGCCAAGATGGTATAACTAGCGGGAGGAGTACTACGCAGTATTTT. The chain is built from TRBV4-3 and TRBJ2-3, with 12 bases fitting TRBD2. CDR1 and CDR2 from the germline V gene are LGHNA and YSLEER. This CDR3 contains 18 residues. J gave up 8 bases and V 0 bases, and 12 bases lay outside the gene matches.

The chain employs TRBV19 and TRBJ2-5; D perhaps matches TRBD2 (5 bases). Germline V lookup: CDR1 LNHDA, CDR2 SQIVND (reference sequence). This CDR3 is 11 amino acids long. Trimming stripped 6 bases from V and 5 bases from J, with 7 bases between. In nucleotides, the CDR3 is TGTGCCAGTAGATCGGGGGAGACCCAGTACTTC. Translated: CASRSGETQYF.

The CDR3 nucleotides read TGTGCCAGCAGAGGGACAAGAGGAGAGACCCAGTACTTC. This sequence encodes CASRGTRGETQYF. The chain is built from TRBV12-3 or TRBV12-4 and TRBJ2-5; D is possibly TRBD1 (6 bases). Trimming removed 6 bases at V and 4 bases at J, with 12 bases between. The CDR3 has 13 residues.

This clone was seen a single time. The chain is built from TRBV18 and TRBJ1-1; D perhaps matches TRBD1 (6 bases). This CDR3 region has 16 residues. Germline loops: CDR1 KGHSH, CDR2 LQKENI. Deletions cut 4 bases from V and 0 bases from J, with 15 bases between. Here the CDR3 reads CASSQGPPGVNTEAFF. DNA for the CDR3: TGTGCCAGCTCACAAGGCCCCCCAGGGGTGAACACTGAAGCTTTCTTT.

CDR3 sequence: CATSRSSGRTYEQYF. In nucleotides, the CDR3 is TGTGCCACCAGCAGGTCTAGCGGGAGAACCTACGAGCAGTACTTC. This chain connects TRBV15 to TRBJ2-7; 10 bases line up with TRBD2. This CDR3 region has 15 residues. Germline V CDR1 and CDR2: LNHNV, YYDKDF (reference sequence). V dropped 3 bases and J dropped 2; count of bases not matched to a gene: 4.

This chain uses TRBV6-5 with TRBJ1-5, with 11 bases matching TRBD1. This CDR3 has 13 amino acids. With V trimmed by 7 bases and J by 7 bases, 3 bases remained unmatched. Germline V gene data show CDR1 as MNHEY and CDR2 as SVGAGI. The CDR3 DNA follows: TGTGCCAGCATGGGACAGGGGGGACAGCCCCAGCATTTT. Translating it yields CASMGQGGQPQHF.

The rearrangement uses TRBV19 and TRBJ1-2; D may be TRBD1 (5 bases). The CDR3 has 17 amino acids. Trimming shortened V by 2 bases and J by 0 bases, and 16 bases separated the two germline ends. Germline-derived CDR1 and CDR2 are LNHDA and SQIVND (reference sequence). The CDR3: CASSISSWAGANYGYTF. CDR3 DNA: TGTGCCAGTAGTATATCCTCCTGGGCGGGGGCTAACTATGGCTACACCTTC.

The sample holds a few counts of this clone. This sequence joins TRBV27 and TRBJ2-7; 9 nucleotides align to TRBD2. Germline V gene data show CDR1 as MNHEY and CDR2 as SMNVEV (reference sequence). The length of the CDR3 is 15 residues. The V and J ends lost 6 bases and 3 bases, in that order; junction bases with no gene match: 9. The CDR3 DNA reads as TGTGCCAGCAGCTACAGTAGCGGGGGATTCTACGAGCAGTACTTC. It specifies CASSYSSGGFYEQYF.

This clone showed up just once. As DNA, the CDR3 is TGCGCCAGCAGCCAAGCAAAGACTTCATACGAGCAGTACTTC. Protein: CASSQAKTSYEQYF. The chain is built from TRBV4-3 and TRBJ2-7; no reliable D call. Trimming removed 1 base from V and 4 bases from J, with 11 bases in between. The CDR3 extends over 14 amino acids. Germline values: CDR1 LGHNA, CDR2 YSLEER.

J is TRBJ2-7 and V is TRBV4-2; weak D call: TRBD2 (6 bases). V was cut by 4 bases and J by 3 bases, with 16 bases left in between. Germline V lookup: CDR1 LGHNA, CDR2 YNFKEQ. The CDR3 runs 15 residues. CDR3 DNA: TGTGCCAGCAGCCCTTTAGCGGCGGAGGTCTACGAGCAGTACTTC. Translation gives CASSPLAAEVYEQYF.

The chain employs TRBV5-1 and TRBJ1-2, with a tentative D call TRBD1 (6 bases). The length of the CDR3 is 13 residues. Germline CDR1 reads SGHRS; CDR2 reads YFSETQ. V lost 1 base and J lost 4, with 8 bases in between. The DNA for the CDR3 is TGCGCCAGCAGCTTGCAGGGGTTCTATGGCTACACCTTC. Translating it yields CASSLQGFYGYTF. The full variable domain, rest sourced from reference TRBV5-1 and TRBJ1-2, is KAGVTQTPRYLIKTRGQQVTLSCSPISGHRSVSWYQQTPGQGLQFLFEYFSETQRNKGNFPGRFSGRQFSNSRSEMNVSTLELGDSALYLCASSLQGFYGYTFGSGTRLTVV.